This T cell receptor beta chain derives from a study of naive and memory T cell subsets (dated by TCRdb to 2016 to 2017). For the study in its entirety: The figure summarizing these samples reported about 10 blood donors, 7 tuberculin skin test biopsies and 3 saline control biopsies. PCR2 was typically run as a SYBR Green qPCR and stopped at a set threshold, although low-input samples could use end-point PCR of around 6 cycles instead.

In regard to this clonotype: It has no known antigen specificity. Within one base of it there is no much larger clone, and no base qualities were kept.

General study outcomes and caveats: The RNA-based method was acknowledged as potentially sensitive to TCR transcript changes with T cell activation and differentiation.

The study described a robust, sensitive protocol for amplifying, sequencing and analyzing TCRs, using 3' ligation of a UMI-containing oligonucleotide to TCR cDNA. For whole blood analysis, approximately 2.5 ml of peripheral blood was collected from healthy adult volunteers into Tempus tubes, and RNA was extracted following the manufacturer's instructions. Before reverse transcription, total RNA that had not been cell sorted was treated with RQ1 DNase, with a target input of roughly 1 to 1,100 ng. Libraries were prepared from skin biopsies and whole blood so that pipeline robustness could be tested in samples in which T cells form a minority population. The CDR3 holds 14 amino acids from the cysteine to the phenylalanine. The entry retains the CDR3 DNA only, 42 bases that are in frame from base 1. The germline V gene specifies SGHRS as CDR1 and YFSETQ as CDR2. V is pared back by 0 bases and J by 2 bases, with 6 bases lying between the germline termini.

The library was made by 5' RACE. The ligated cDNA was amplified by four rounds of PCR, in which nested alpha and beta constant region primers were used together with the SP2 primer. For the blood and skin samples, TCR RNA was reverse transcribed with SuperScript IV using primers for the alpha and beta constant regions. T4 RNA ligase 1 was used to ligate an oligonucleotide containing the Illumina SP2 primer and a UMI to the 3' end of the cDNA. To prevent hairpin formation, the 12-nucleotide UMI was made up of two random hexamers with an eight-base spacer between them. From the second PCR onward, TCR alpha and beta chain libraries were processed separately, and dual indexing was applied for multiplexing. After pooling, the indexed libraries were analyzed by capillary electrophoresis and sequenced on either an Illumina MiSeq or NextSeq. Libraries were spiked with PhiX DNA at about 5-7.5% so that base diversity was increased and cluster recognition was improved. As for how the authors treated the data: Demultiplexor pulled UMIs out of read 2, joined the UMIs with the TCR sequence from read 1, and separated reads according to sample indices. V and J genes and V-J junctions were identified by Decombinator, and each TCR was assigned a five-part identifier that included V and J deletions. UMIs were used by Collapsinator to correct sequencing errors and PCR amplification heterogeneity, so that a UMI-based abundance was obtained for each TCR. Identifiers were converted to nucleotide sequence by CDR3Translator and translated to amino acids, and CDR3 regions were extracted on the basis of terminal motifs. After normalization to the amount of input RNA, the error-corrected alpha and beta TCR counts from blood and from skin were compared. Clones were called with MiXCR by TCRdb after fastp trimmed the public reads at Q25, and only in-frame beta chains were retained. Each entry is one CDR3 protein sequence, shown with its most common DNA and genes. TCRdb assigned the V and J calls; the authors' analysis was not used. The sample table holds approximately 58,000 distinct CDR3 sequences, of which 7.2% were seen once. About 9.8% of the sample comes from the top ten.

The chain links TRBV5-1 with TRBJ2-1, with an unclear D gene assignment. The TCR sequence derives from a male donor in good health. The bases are TGCGCCAGCAGCTTGGATGGTACCTACAATGAGCAGTTCTTC. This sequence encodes CASSLDGTYNEQFF.